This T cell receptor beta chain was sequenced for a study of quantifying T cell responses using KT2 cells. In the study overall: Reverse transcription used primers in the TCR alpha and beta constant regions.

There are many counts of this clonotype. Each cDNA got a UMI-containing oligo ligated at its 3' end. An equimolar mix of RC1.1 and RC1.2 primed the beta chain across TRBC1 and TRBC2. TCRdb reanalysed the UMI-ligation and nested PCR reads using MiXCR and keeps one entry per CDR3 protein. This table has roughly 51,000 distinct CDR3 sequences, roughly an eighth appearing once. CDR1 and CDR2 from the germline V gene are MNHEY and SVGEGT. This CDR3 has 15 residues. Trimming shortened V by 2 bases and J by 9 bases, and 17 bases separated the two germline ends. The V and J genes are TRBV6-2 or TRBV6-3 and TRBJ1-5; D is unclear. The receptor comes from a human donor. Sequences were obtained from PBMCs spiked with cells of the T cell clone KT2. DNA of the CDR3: TGTGCCAGCAGTTACCCTCCAGGCCCCCGGTCGCCCCAGCATTTT. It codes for CASSYPPGPRSPQHF.